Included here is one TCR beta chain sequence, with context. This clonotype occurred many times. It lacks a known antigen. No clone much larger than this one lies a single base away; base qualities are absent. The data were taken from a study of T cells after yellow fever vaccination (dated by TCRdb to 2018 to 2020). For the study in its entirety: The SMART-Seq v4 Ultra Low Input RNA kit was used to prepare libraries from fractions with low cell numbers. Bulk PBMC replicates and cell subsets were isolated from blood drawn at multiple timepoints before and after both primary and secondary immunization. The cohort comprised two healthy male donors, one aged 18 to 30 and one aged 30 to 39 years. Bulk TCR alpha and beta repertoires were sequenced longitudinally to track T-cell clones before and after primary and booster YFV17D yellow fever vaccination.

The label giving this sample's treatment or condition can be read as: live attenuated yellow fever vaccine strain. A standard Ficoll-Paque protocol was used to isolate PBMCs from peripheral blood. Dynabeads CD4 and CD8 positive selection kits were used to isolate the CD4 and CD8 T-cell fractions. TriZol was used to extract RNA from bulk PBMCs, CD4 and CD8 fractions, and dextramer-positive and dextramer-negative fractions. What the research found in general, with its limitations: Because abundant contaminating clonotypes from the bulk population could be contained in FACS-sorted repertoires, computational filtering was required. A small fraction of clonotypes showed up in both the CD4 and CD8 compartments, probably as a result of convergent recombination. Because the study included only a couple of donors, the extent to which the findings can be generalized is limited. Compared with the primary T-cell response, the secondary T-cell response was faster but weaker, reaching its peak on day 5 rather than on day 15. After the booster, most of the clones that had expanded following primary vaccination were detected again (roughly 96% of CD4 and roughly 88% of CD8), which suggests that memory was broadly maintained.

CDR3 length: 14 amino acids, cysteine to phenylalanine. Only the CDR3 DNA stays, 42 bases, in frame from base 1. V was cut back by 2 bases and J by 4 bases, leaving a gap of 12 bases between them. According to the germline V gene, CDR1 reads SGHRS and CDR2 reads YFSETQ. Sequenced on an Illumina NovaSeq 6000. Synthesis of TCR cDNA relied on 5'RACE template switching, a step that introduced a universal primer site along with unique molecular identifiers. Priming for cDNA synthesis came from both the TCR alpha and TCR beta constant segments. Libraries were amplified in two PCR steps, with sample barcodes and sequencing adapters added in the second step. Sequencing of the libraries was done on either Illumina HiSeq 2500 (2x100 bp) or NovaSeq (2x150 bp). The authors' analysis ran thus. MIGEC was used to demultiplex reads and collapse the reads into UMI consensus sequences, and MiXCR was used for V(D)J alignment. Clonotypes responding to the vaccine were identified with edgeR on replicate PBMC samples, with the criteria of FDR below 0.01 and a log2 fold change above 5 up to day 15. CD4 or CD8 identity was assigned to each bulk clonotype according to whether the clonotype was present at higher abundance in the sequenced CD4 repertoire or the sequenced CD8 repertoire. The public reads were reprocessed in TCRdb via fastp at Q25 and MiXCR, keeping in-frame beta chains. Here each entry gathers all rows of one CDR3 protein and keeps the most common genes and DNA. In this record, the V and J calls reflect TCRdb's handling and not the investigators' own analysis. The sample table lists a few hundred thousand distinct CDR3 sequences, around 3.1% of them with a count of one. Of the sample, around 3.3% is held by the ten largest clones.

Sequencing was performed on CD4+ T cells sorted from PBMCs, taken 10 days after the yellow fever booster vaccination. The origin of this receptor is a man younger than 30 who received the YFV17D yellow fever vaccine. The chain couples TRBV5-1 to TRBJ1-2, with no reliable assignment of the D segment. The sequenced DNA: TGCGCCAGCAGCTTTTCCGAAGGGTTCTATGGCTACACCTTC. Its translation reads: CASSFSEGFYGYTF.